This entry features one T cell receptor (beta chain) sequence. Its antigen is unknown. Generated by immunoSEQ multiplex PCR, the TCRdb table keeps only in-frame clones and is missing some. The repertoire includes around 700,000 clones, more than 70% of them detected once, and 1.5% to 2% sits in the top ten. The data belong to a study of shared clonotypes between healthy human individuals. Study-level points and caveats: With a few donors compared, 4% to 5.5% of naive CD4 clonotypes were shared.

Trimming shortened V by 2 bases and J by 0 bases, and 6 bases separated the two germline ends. This CDR3 has 14 amino acids. Looked up from germline, CDR1 is ENHRY and CDR2 is SYGVKD. This TCR was recovered from a woman aged 30 to 39 in good health. This rearrangement joins TRBV10-3 to TRBJ2-3; D gene uncertain. Sequencing was performed on memory CD4+ T cells sorted from blood. Subset reported: CD45RA-negative fraction. CDR3 residues: CAISEPKSTDTQYF. The CDR3 DNA reads as TGTGCCATCAGTGAGCCTAAAAGCACAGATACGCAGTATTTT.